These 29 T cell receptor beta chains originate from one sample sequenced in a study of cytomegalovirus exposure and HLA in healthy donors. Vbeta (60) and Jbeta (13) primers were used in the PCR. The protocol was immunoSEQ multiplex PCR, while the TCRdb copy is restricted to in-frame clones and leaves out a portion. The sample lists 150,000 or so clones, more than 75% occurring once. The sequencing sample was made of PBMCs. These receptor sequences come from a man aged 25-40 years in good health and CMV-seropositive.

This chain connects TRBV25-1 to TRBJ2-1, with D possibly being TRBD1 (6 bases). V was clipped by 4 bases and J by 6 bases, with 22 bases between them. The CDR3 spans 17 residues. Germline loops: CDR1 MGHDK, CDR2 SYGVNS. The CDR3 DNA reads as TGTGCCAGCAGTGCGGAACAGGGTAGGCTTACCGGCAATGAGCAGTTCTTC. Translation: CASSAEQGRLTGNEQFF.

Only one count was recorded for this clone. The V and J genes are TRBV30 and TRBJ2-3, with 9 nucleotides matching TRBD1. The germline CDR1 and CDR2 sequences are GTSNPN and SVGIG (reference sequence). With 2 bases clipped from V and 3 bases from J, the junction kept 9 bases outside the gene matches. The CDR3 is made up of 16 amino acids. CDR3 bases: TGTGCCTGGAGTCGAGGCCCGGGACAGGGAACAGATACGCAGTATTTT. This translates into CAWSRGPGQGTDTQYF.

J is TRBJ2-1 and V is TRBV5-4, with 10 bases that match TRBD2. Losses at the gene ends were 4 bases for V and 5 bases for J; bases not matched to a gene: 9. This CDR3 spans 16 amino acids. Per germline, CDR1 SGHNT and CDR2 YYREEE (reference sequence). CDR3 coding DNA: TGTGCCAGCAGCATTGGGTGGACTAGCGGAAACAATGAGCAGTTCTTC. Translated: CASSIGWTSGNNEQFF.

The sample holds a few counts of this clone. The chain has TRBV2 and TRBJ2-5; the D is unclear. The CDR3 loop spans 16 amino acids. Trimming shortened V by 3 bases and J by 5 bases, and 19 bases separated the two germline ends. Germline-derived CDR1 and CDR2 are SNHLY and FYNNEI. CDR3 in amino acids: CASSDWQEANGETQYF. CDR3 nucleotide sequence: TGTGCCAGCAGTGATTGGCAGGAAGCTAATGGGGAGACCCAGTACTTC.

The gene calls are TRBV4-2 and TRBJ1-3; TRBD1 might be the D (6 bases). V lost 1 base and J 2 bases, leaving 12 bases between the germline ends. The CDR3 has 16 residues. Per germline, CDR1 LGHNA and CDR2 YNFKEQ. The CDR3 DNA follows: TGTGCCAGCAGCCAAGGACCGGGACAAGCTGGAAACACCATATATTTT. This gives the protein CASSQGPGQAGNTIYF.

This sequence joins TRBV30 and TRBJ1-1; possibly TRBD1 for D (6 bases). V lost 2 bases and J lost 7, with 17 bases in between. The CDR3 length is 14 residues. Germline assignment: CDR1 GTSNPN and CDR2 SVGIG (reference sequence). The CDR3 sequence: CAWSSSGGILEAFF. The CDR3 DNA reads TGTGCCTGGAGTTCGTCGGGGGGCATTCTTGAAGCTTTCTTT.

J is TRBJ1-1 and V is TRBV25-1; D gene uncertain. The CDR3 totals 13 residues. The V gene's germline CDR1 is MGHDK and CDR2 SYGVNS. V dropped 6 bases and J dropped 10 bases, with 18 bases sitting between them. CDR3 coding DNA: TGTGCCAGCAGCCTCCTTGAGTTCGAGGGAGCTTTCTTT. This sequence encodes CASSLLEFEGAFF. The variable domain in full, with the rest retrieved from reference TRBV25-1 and TRBJ1-1, is EADIYQTPRYLVIGTGKKITLECSQTMGHDKMYWYQQDPGMELHLIHYSYGVNSTEKGDLSSESTVSRIRTEHFPLTLESARPSHTSQYLCASSLLEFEGAFFGQGTRLTVV.

The V and J genes are TRBV5-1 and TRBJ1-1; TRBD1 matches at 7 bases. CDR1 is SGHRS, CDR2 YFSETQ, per germline. The CDR3 runs to 15 residues. V shed 4 bases and J 7 bases; nucleotides not matched to a gene: 13. The CDR3 sequence: CASSTGDRTTVEAFF. CDR3 DNA: TGCGCCAGCAGCACAGGGGACAGAACGACGGTTGAAGCTTTCTTT.

This sequence joins TRBV5-1 and TRBJ1-4; TRBD1 matches 7 bases. CDR1 is SGHRS and CDR2 is YFSETQ in the germline V gene. CDR3 length: 15 amino acids. With V trimmed by 0 bases and J by 5 bases, 4 bases remained unmatched. The CDR3 DNA follows: TGCGCCAGCAGCTTGGCGGGACAGCTAAATGAAAAACTGTTTTTT. The encoded protein is CASSLAGQLNEKLFF.

The chain is built from TRBV28 and TRBJ1-2; 7 bases line up with TRBD1. The germline V gene encodes CDR1 MDHEN and CDR2 SYDVKM. CDR3 size: 12 residues. V gave up 11 bases and J gave up 2 bases; unmatched junction bases: 5. In DNA, the CDR3 is TGTGCCTTACGGGGACAGAACTATGGCTACACCTTC. This encodes CALRGQNYGYTF.

V usage is TRBV11-2 and J usage is TRBJ2-7, with D possibly matching TRBD2 (5 bases). There are 14 residues in the CDR3. Trimming cost V 4 bases and J 3 bases, with 13 bases left between them. The V gene's germline CDR1 is SGHAT and CDR2 FQNNGV. This chain's CDR3 is CASSSLKEDYEQYF. The CDR3 bases are TGTGCCAGCAGCTCACTAAAGGAGGACTACGAGCAGTACTTC.

In its sample, this clone ranks as medium-sized (0.01 to 0.1%). The rearrangement uses TRBV14 and TRBJ1-1, with unresolved D. The CDR3 loop spans 15 amino acids. Trimming removed 2 bases at V and 1 base at J, with 11 bases between. CDR1 and CDR2 from the germline V gene are SGHDN and FVKESK. CDR3 nucleotide sequence: TGTGCCAGCAGCCAAACGACGGGATGGAACACTGAAGCTTTCTTT. It specifies CASSQTTGWNTEAFF.

The chain recombines TRBV6-5 with TRBJ2-5; 7 bases map to TRBD2. The germline gives CDR1 MNHEY, CDR2 SVGAGI. The V gene end was trimmed by 5 bases and the J gene end by 1 base; junction bases not matched to a gene: 7. The CDR3 length is 15 residues. The CDR3 nucleotides read TGTGCCAGCAGTAGCCCGGCTAGCGGCCAAGAGACCCAGTACTTC. Translating gives CASSSPASGQETQYF.

The chain links TRBV5-1 to TRBJ2-5; 13 bases map to TRBD2. The junction had 5 bases not matched to a gene; V was cut back by 4 bases and J by 2 bases. The V gene's germline CDR1 is SGHRS and CDR2 YFSETQ. This CDR3 contains 16 residues. In DNA, the CDR3 is TGCGCCAGCAGCCCCTGGACTAGCGGGAGACAAGAGACCCAGTACTTC. Protein sequence: CASSPWTSGRQETQYF.

V gene TRBV6-1 combines with J gene TRBJ1-2, with no clear D. The V gene's germline CDR1 is MNHNS and CDR2 SASEGT. Deletions cut 2 bases from V and 5 bases from J, with 15 bases between. CDR3 length: 15 residues. The CDR3 DNA is TGTGCCAGCAGTGAATCGATAACCACAACGTATGGCTACACCTTC. It yields the protein CASSESITTTYGYTF.

J is TRBJ2-5 and V is TRBV9, with 14 bases aligning to TRBD2. This CDR3 region has 15 residues. Germline CDR1 reads SGDLS; CDR2 reads YYNGEE. J gave up 6 bases and V 4 bases, and 5 bases lay outside the gene matches. The CDR3 nucleotides are TGTGCCAGCAGCCCCGGACTAGCGGGGGGCCAGACCCAGTACTTC. It codes for CASSPGLAGGQTQYF.

This chain links TRBV19 with TRBJ1-5; possible D gene TRBD1, 6 bases. This CDR3 has 15 amino acids. Per the germline V gene, CDR1 is LNHDA and CDR2 is SQIVND (reference sequence). The V end lost 3 bases, the J end lost 4 bases, and 13 bases lay between the germline ends. In DNA, the CDR3 is TGTGCCAGTAGTATTTCCATGGGGGCTAATCAGCCCCAGCATTTT. Protein sequence: CASSISMGANQPQHF.

The V call is TRBV6-6, the J call TRBJ2-7; 7 positions agree with TRBD2. The CDR3 is 14 residues long. The V segment lost 6 bases and the J segment 1 base; nucleotides outside the gene matches: 6. Germline V gene data show CDR1 as MNHNY and CDR2 as SVGAGI (reference sequence). The CDR3 nucleotides are TGTGCCAGCAGGGGGGGGACTACATCCTACGAGCAGTACTTC. It encodes CASRGGTTSYEQYF.

The rearrangement uses TRBV5-1 and TRBJ2-7; 11 positions agree with TRBD1. Per germline, CDR1 SGHRS and CDR2 YFSETQ. The CDR3 has 17 residues. V lost 4 bases to trimming and J lost 1 base; unmatched junction nucleotides: 10. The CDR3 DNA is TGCGCCAGCAGCATCTTTCAGGACAGGGGGCTTTCCTACGAGCAGTACTTC. This translates into CASSIFQDRGLSYEQYF.

This clone has only a few counts. V gene TRBV4-3 combines with J gene TRBJ2-1; 10 nucleotides line up with TRBD2. This CDR3 has 15 amino acids. CDR1 and CDR2 (germline): LGHNA, YSLEER. Germline trimming cut 6 bases from V and 9 bases from J; bases unmatched to any gene: 11. The DNA of the CDR3 is TGCGCCAGCAGTCCAAGCGGGGGGGCTTTGGGTGAGCAGTTCTTC. Its translation is CASSPSGGALGEQFF.

The chain joins TRBV29-1 to TRBJ1-1, with TRBD1 identical over 7 bases. Germline CDR1 SQVTM, CDR2 ANQGSEA. The CDR3 extends over 13 amino acids. J lost 0 bases, V lost 6 bases, and 4 bases had no gene match. In DNA, the CDR3 is TGCAGCGTCCGACAGGGATTGAACACTGAAGCTTTCTTT. Translated, it gives CSVRQGLNTEAFF.

This chain links TRBV6-4 with TRBJ2-3; D is possibly TRBD2 (6 bases). The CDR3 spans 14 residues. V was cut by 0 bases and J by 6 bases, with 10 bases left in between. CDR1 MRHNA and CDR2 SNTAGT come from the germline V gene. The CDR3 DNA follows: TGTGCCAGCAGTGACTCTAGCGGTGGCGATACGCAGTATTTT. Its translation is CASSDSSGGDTQYF.

This chain uses TRBV6-5 with TRBJ2-7; a weak D match, TRBD1 (5 bases). The germline gives CDR1 MNHEY, CDR2 SVGAGI. V was pared by 3 bases and J by 1 base, with 13 bases between. The CDR3 sequence is 15 residues long. The CDR3 sequence is CASSYTPRASYEQYF. The CDR3 nucleotides are TGTGCCAGCAGTTATACCCCCAGGGCATCCTACGAGCAGTACTTC.

As concerns this clone: Other DNA sequences in this sample translate to the same CDR3. This chain connects TRBV19 to TRBJ1-5, with 8 bases that match TRBD1. CDR1 LNHDA and CDR2 SQIVND come from the germline V gene (reference sequence). This CDR3 is built from 14 residues. V dropped 3 bases and J dropped 7; count of bases not matched to a gene: 5. The CDR3 region has the DNA TGTGCCAGTAGTATCGACAGGGGTTCCCAGCCCCAGCATTTT. This translates into CASSIDRGSQPQHF.

V gene TRBV19 combines with J gene TRBJ2-3; TRBD1 might be the D (5 bases). V shed 5 bases and J shed 1 base, with 7 bases lying between them. CDR1 is LNHDA, CDR2 SQIVND, per germline (reference sequence). This CDR3 is 13 amino acids long. The CDR3 region has the DNA TGTGCCAGTAGTCTACAGGGCACAGATACGCAGTATTTT. Amino acid sequence: CASSLQGTDTQYF.

The chain recombines TRBV5-6 with TRBJ1-6, with D tentatively TRBD1 (5 bases). The CDR3 extends over 14 amino acids. CDR1 is SGHDT and CDR2 is YYEEEE in the germline V gene. The V end lost 4 bases, the J end lost 6 bases, and 11 bases lay between the germline ends. CDR3 DNA: TGTGCCAGCAGCCCCAGGGTTGGTAATTCACCCCTCCACTTT. Residues: CASSPRVGNSPLHF.

This rearrangement joins TRBV7-9 to TRBJ1-1, with D maybe TRBD1 (6 bases). The CDR3 runs 16 residues. Germline V CDR1 and CDR2: SEHNR, FQNEAQ (reference sequence). Deletions cut 5 bases from V and 2 bases from J, with 18 bases between. The CDR3 is CASSPVLGQINTEAFF. The CDR3 region has the DNA TGTGCCAGCAGCCCCGTTTTAGGACAGATTAACACTGAAGCTTTCTTT.

The chain carries TRBV7-6 and TRBJ1-2; D is ambiguous. V lost 1 base and J lost 7, with 13 bases in between. From germline, CDR1 is SGHVS and CDR2 FNYEAQ. The CDR3 spans 14 residues. The CDR3 sequence is CASSLVAGSAGYTF. The CDR3 nucleotides read TGTGCCAGCAGCTTAGTCGCAGGCTCCGCTGGCTACACCTTC.

As DNA, the CDR3 is TGTGCCAGAAGCTTAGCGTGGAACAGGGCTGGAAATCAGCCCCAGCATTTT. Protein product: CARSLAWNRAGNQPQHF. V usage is TRBV7-5 and J usage is TRBJ1-5; the DNA was not used to check the table's D call, TRBD1. TRBV7-5 represents a pseudogene. The CDR3 has 17 residues.